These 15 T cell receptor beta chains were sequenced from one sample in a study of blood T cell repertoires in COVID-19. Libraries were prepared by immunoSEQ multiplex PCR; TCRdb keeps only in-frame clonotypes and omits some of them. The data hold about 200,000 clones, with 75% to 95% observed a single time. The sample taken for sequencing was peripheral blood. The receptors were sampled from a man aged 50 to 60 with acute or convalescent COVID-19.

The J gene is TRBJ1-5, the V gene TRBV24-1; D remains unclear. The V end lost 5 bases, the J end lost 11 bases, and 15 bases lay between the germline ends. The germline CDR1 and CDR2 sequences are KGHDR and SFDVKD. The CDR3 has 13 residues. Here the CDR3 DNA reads TGTGCCACCAGTGCCCTGCCCTGGGAGGCCCAGCATTTT. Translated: CATSALPWEAQHF.

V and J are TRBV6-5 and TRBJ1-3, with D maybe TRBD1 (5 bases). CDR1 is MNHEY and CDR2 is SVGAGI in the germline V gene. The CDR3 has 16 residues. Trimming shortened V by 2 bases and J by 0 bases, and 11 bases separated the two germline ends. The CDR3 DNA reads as TGTGCCAGCAGTTACCCAGGGCCACGCTCTGGAAACACCATATATTTT. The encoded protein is CASSYPGPRSGNTIYF.

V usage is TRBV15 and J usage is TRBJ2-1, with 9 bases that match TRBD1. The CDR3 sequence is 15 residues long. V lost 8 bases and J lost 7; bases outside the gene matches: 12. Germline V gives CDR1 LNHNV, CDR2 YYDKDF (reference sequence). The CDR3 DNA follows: TGTGCCACCTCCCTCGGGACAGGGAGTGGGAATGAGCAGTTCTTC. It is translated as CATSLGTGSGNEQFF.

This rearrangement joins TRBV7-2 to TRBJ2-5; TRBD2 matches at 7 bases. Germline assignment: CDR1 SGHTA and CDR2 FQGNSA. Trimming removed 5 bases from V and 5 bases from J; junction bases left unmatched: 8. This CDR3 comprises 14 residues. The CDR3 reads CASSQGLRLETQYF. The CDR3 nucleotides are TGTGCCAGCAGCCAGGGACTACGACTGGAGACCCAGTACTTC.

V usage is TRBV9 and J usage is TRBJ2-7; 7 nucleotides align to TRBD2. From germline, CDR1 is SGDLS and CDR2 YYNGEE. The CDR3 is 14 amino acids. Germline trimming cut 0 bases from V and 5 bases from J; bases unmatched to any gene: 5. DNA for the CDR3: TGTGCCAGCAGCGTAGGACCAGGGAGGGACGAGCAGTACGTC. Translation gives CASSVGPGRDEQYV.

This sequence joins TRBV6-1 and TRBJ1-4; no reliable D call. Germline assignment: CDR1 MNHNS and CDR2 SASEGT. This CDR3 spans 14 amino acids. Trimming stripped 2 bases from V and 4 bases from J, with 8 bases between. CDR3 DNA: TGTGCCAGCAGTGAAAGTCGGTATAATGAAAAACTGTTTTTT. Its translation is CASSESRYNEKLFF.

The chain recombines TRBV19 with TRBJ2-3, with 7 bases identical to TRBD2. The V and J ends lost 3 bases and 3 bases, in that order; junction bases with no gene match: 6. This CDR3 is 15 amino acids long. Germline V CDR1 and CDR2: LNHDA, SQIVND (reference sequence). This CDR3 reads CASSIWAGVTDTQYF. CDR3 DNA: TGTGCCAGTAGTATTTGGGCGGGAGTTACAGATACGCAGTATTTT.

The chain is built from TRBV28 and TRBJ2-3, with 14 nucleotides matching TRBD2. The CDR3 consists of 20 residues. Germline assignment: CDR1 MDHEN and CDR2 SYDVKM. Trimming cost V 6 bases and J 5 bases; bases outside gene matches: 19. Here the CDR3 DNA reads TGTGCCAGCAGCTTAGAGTCCCCCTCGGGACTAGCGGGGGCAAGAGATACGCAGTATTTT. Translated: CASSLESPSGLAGARDTQYF.

Here the CDR3 DNA reads TGTGCCAGCACCGCAGGGGGGTTGAACACTGAAGCTTTCTTT. As protein: CASTAGGLNTEAFF. V usage is TRBV28 and J usage is TRBJ1-1; 7 bases are shared with TRBD1. The trim removed 7 bases at V and 0 bases at J, leaving 5 bases unmatched. The V gene's germline CDR1 is MDHEN and CDR2 SYDVKM. CDR3 length: 14 amino acids.

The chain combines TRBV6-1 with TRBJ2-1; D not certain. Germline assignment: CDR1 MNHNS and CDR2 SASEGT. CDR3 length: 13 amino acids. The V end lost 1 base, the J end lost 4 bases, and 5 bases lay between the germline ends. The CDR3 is CASSEGEYNEQFF. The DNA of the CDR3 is TGTGCCAGCAGTGAAGGCGAATACAATGAGCAGTTCTTC.

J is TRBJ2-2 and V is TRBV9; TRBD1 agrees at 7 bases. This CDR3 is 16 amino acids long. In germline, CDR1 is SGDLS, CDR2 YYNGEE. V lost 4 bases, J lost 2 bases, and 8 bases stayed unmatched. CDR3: CASSRTGQQNTGELFF. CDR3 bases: TGTGCCAGCAGCAGAACGGGACAGCAAAACACCGGGGAGCTGTTTTTT.

CDR3 protein: CSEVAGPSDTQYF. Here the CDR3 DNA reads TGCAGCGAGGTAGCGGGGCCCTCAGATACGCAGTATTTT. The rearrangement uses TRBV29-1 and TRBJ2-3; 8 positions agree with TRBD2. Germline values: CDR1 SQVTM, CDR2 ANQGSEA. This CDR3 is built from 13 residues. V dropped 7 bases and J dropped 4; count of bases not matched to a gene: 7.

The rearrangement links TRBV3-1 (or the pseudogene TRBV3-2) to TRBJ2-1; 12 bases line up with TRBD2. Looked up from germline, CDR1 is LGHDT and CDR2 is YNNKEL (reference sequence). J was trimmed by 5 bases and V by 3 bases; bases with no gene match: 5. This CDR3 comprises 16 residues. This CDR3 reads CASSHLAGGKNNEQFF. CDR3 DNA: TGTGCCAGCAGCCACCTAGCGGGGGGGAAGAACAATGAGCAGTTCTTC.

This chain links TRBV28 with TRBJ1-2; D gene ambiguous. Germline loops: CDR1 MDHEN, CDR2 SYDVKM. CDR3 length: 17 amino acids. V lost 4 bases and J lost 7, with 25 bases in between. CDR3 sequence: CASSSTPLPHPLSGYTF. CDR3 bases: TGTGCCAGCAGTTCAACCCCGTTACCCCACCCGCTATCTGGCTACACCTTC.

This CDR3 is CASSQARPTELFF. Here the CDR3 DNA reads TGTGCCAGCAGCCAGGCTAGACCCACGGAGCTGTTTTTT. This chain joins TRBV3-1 (or the pseudogene TRBV3-2) and TRBJ2-2; D is unresolved. CDR3 length: 13 residues. V lost 3 bases and J lost 10, with 12 bases in between. CDR1 LGHDT and CDR2 YNNKEL come from the germline V gene (reference sequence).